Listed here are 8 T cell receptor beta chains from one sample, sequenced in a study of OX40 agonist ivuxolimab in advanced cancers. Sequenced by immunoSEQ multiplex PCR; TCRdb stores in-frame clones only, minus some. The sample lists roughly 59,000 clones, 80% to 95% occurring once. The specimen comprised CD4+ or CD8+ T cells sorted from blood, sampled in a trial of the OX40 agonist ivuxolimab. The receptors come from an adult with an advanced solid tumor such as melanoma, head and neck, liver or kidney cancer.

The chain uses TRBV11-3 and TRBJ1-6; no clear D gene. The CDR3 runs 15 residues. V lost 7 bases and J lost 7, with 17 bases in between. The germline V gene has CDR1 SGHNT and CDR2 YENEEA. This CDR3 reads CASTLPGSPNSPLHF. CDR3 nucleotides: TGTGCCAGCACCTTGCCGGGCAGCCCAAATTCACCCCTCCACTTT.

The V and J genes are TRBV27 and TRBJ2-1; D is undetermined. The CDR3 is 12 residues long. Germline V CDR1 and CDR2: MNHEY, SMNVEV (reference sequence). V shed 6 bases and J shed 5 bases, with 8 bases lying between them. DNA for the CDR3: TGTGCCAGCAGCCCCCCGAACAATGAGCAGTTCTTC. Translation: CASSPPNNEQFF.

This clone was observed a handful of times. The chain links TRBV7-9 to TRBJ1-2, with no clear D. CDR1 SEHNR and CDR2 FQNEAQ come from the germline V gene (reference sequence). The V and J ends lost 1 base and 3 bases respectively, with 6 bases between them. The CDR3 consists of 13 residues. CDR3 coding DNA: TGTGCCAGCAGCTTAGTGAGTTACTATGGCTACACCTTC. It encodes CASSLVSYYGYTF.

This rearrangement joins TRBV11-2 to TRBJ2-5; D not resolved. V was pared by 2 bases and J by 5 bases, with 15 bases between. This CDR3 region has 15 residues. CDR1 is SGHAT and CDR2 is FQNNGV in the germline V gene. The CDR3 loop is CASSLFAWDVETQYF. The CDR3 DNA follows: TGTGCCAGCAGCTTATTTGCCTGGGATGTGGAGACCCAGTACTTC.

This chain links TRBV9 with TRBJ1-2; D unclear. Trimming removed 0 bases from V and 4 bases from J, with 10 bases in between. Germline V lookup: CDR1 SGDLS, CDR2 YYNGEE. The CDR3 totals 14 residues. CDR3 residues: CASSVDINLYGYTF. The CDR3 nucleotides are TGTGCCAGCAGCGTAGACATAAACCTCTATGGCTACACCTTC.

CDR3 DNA sequence: TGCGCCAGCAGCCCTGGGACACCTTACCAAGAGACCCAGTACTTC. The encoded protein is CASSPGTPYQETQYF. This chain links TRBV4-1 with TRBJ2-5; D may be TRBD1 (6 bases). V was trimmed by 4 bases and J by 0 bases, leaving 12 bases between them. CDR3 length equals 15 residues. The germline gives CDR1 MGHRA, CDR2 YSYEKL.

This clone was recorded only once. The CDR3 DNA reads as TGCGCCAGCAGCCCTCCCAGGGCCGCTGATTCAATCCATAATTCACCCCTCCACTTT. This sequence encodes CASSPPRAADSIHNSPLHF. The V and J genes are TRBV4-1 and TRBJ1-6; D is possibly TRBD1 (5 bases). This CDR3 spans 19 amino acids. Germline loops: CDR1 MGHRA, CDR2 YSYEKL. V lost 4 bases and J lost 5, with 24 bases in between.

This clone was seen only a few times. The rearrangement links TRBV6-1 to TRBJ1-5; D not resolved. V gave up 0 bases and J gave up 3 bases, with 6 bases separating them. Germline CDR1 and CDR2: MNHNS and SASEGT. The CDR3 is made up of 14 amino acids. The CDR3 sequence: CASSEAVDNQPQHF. As DNA, the CDR3 is TGTGCCAGCAGTGAAGCGGTCGACAATCAGCCCCAGCATTTT.